The 27 T cell receptor beta chains listed next were all sequenced from one sample in a study of blood T cell repertoires in COVID-19 (dated by TCRdb to 2018 to 2020). The library was prepared using the immunoSEQ multiplex PCR assay. TCRdb's version of the immuneACCESS table is confined to in-frame rearrangements and falls short of the full clone set. An unresolved V gene accounts for under half of the shortfall where checked; the remainder is of unknown origin. The sample data list a few hundred thousand clones, and roughly 87% of these were observed just once. The ten largest account for 2.5% to 3% of the sample. The sample consisted of PBMCs or T cells enriched from blood (not recorded which). Every receptor here comes from a woman in her thirties who had recovered from COVID-19.

This sequence joins TRBV19 and TRBJ2-1; D ambiguous. Germline V CDR1 and CDR2: LNHDA, SQIVND (reference sequence). The CDR3 totals 12 residues. V lost 3 bases, J lost 6 bases, and 6 bases lay in between. Here the CDR3 DNA reads TGTGCCAGTAGTATTGGCCTCAATGAGCAGTTCTTC. Translated: CASSIGLNEQFF.

The V call is TRBV21-1, the J call TRBJ2-7; the table's D call, TRBD1, has no DNA check behind it. TRBV21-1 is designated a pseudogene. This CDR3 region has 15 residues. CDR3 amino acids: CASSKSQGRVYEQYF. In DNA form, the CDR3 reads TGTGCCAGCAGCAAATCTCAAGGCAGGGTCTACGAGCAGTACTTC.

The V call is TRBV6-4, the J call TRBJ2-7; D perhaps matches TRBD1 (6 bases). The CDR3 runs 17 residues. Germline V CDR1 and CDR2: MRHNA, SNTAGT. V gave up 6 bases and J gave up 1 base, with 22 bases separating them. The DNA of the CDR3 is TGTGCCAGCAGCAGCCCCGGGAAAGTGACAGGATCCTACGAGCAGTACTTC. As protein: CASSSPGKVTGSYEQYF.

The chain joins TRBV6-2 or TRBV6-3 to TRBJ1-1; 7 bases are shared with TRBD1. The germline gives CDR1 MNHEY, CDR2 SVGEGT. Losses at the gene ends were 6 bases for V and 9 bases for J; bases not matched to a gene: 7. The CDR3 is 12 amino acids. This CDR3 reads CASSTRDRKAFF. The CDR3 nucleotides read TGTGCCAGCAGCACCCGGGACAGAAAAGCTTTCTTT.

This chain connects TRBV7-6 to TRBJ2-7, with 7 positions matching TRBD1. The CDR3 length is 12 residues. Germline V gene lookup returns CDR1 SGHVS and CDR2 FNYEAQ. V lost 5 bases, J lost 6 bases, and 4 bases stayed unmatched. The CDR3 sequence: CASSATGFEQYF. The CDR3 DNA sequence: TGTGCCAGCAGCGCGACAGGGTTCGAGCAGTACTTC.

V and J are TRBV9 and TRBJ1-3; 8 nucleotides line up with TRBD1. Germline-derived CDR1 and CDR2 are SGDLS and YYNGEE. V dropped 3 bases and J dropped 1; count of bases not matched to a gene: 12. This CDR3 has 18 residues. The CDR3 loop is CASSALYTGGSSGNTIYF. The CDR3 nucleotides are TGTGCCAGCAGCGCCCTGTACACAGGGGGATCTTCTGGAAACACCATATATTTT. The full variable domain, completed using reference TRBV9 and TRBJ1-3, is DSGVTQTPKHLITATGQRVTLRCSPRSGDLSVYWYQQSLDQGLQFLIQYYNGEERAKGNILERFSAQQFPDLHSELNLSSLELGDSALYFCASSALYTGGSSGNTIYFGEGSWLTVV.

The V gene is TRBV11-3, the J gene TRBJ1-1; D is undetermined. The CDR3 runs to 13 residues. Trimming left V 5 bases short and J 6 bases short, with 13 bases between. Per germline, CDR1 SGHNT and CDR2 YENEEA. CDR3 sequence: CASSLSGGSEAFF. CDR3 nucleotides: TGTGCCAGCAGCCTCTCGGGCGGGTCTGAAGCTTTCTTT.

The CDR3 coding sequence is TGTGCCAGCAGCCGCAGCGGGGGGGCCTTCTCCGAGCAGTACTTC. It codes for CASSRSGGAFSEQYF. The chain uses TRBV7-2 and TRBJ2-7; 10 nucleotides match TRBD2. This CDR3 has 15 amino acids. Trimming at V came to 5 bases and at J to 6 bases, leaving 10 bases not matched to a gene. Germline CDR1 and CDR2: SGHTA and FQGNSA.

This chain connects TRBV7-9 to TRBJ2-1; possible D gene TRBD2, 5 bases. V was cut by 0 bases and J by 2 bases, with 8 bases left in between. CDR3 size: 15 residues. The germline V gene encodes CDR1 SEHNR and CDR2 FQNEAQ (reference sequence). CDR3 sequence (DNA): TGTGCCAGCAGCTTAGCCGGGAACACCTACAATGAGCAGTTCTTC. Encoded protein: CASSLAGNTYNEQFF.

V is TRBV19 and J is TRBJ2-7; 8 bases are a match to TRBD1. Germline values: CDR1 LNHDA, CDR2 SQIVND (reference sequence). The CDR3 covers 16 residues. The trim removed 8 bases at V and 4 bases at J, leaving 16 bases unmatched. CDR3 sequence: CASSLKRAGGVYEQYF. CDR3 in DNA: TGTGCCAGTTCCCTGAAACGGGCAGGGGGCGTATACGAGCAGTACTTC.

The chain couples TRBV5-1 to TRBJ2-7; 10 bases map to TRBD1. This CDR3 spans 16 amino acids. Germline V lookup: CDR1 SGHRS, CDR2 YFSETQ. J lost 2 bases, V lost 2 bases, and 7 bases had no gene match. The CDR3: CASSFDDRGLAYEQYF. CDR3 nucleotides: TGCGCCAGCAGCTTCGACGACAGGGGGCTTGCCTACGAGCAGTACTTC.

Written as DNA, the CDR3 is TGTGCCAGCAGTTACAATCCGGGAGGGCCTTCAGATACGCAGTATTTT. Amino acid sequence: CASSYNPGGPSDTQYF. The chain is built from TRBV6-5 and TRBJ2-3; TRBD2 agrees at 8 bases. Germline loops: CDR1 MNHEY, CDR2 SVGAGI. The CDR3 covers 16 residues. With 2 bases clipped from V and 4 bases from J, the junction kept 8 bases outside the gene matches.

The chain carries TRBV9 and TRBJ2-2; D might be TRBD2 (6 bases). From germline, CDR1 is SGDLS and CDR2 YYNGEE. V shed 2 bases and J shed 1 base, with 12 bases lying between them. CDR3 length equals 16 residues. The CDR3 here is CASSVTSGGNTGELFF. CDR3 nucleotide sequence: TGTGCCAGCAGCGTCACCTCCGGGGGGAACACCGGGGAGCTGTTTTTT.

The V call is TRBV7-2, the J call TRBJ1-6, with a weak D call TRBD1 (5 bases). The CDR3 length is 17 residues. CDR1 and CDR2 from the germline V gene are SGHTA and FQGNSA. V was trimmed by 2 bases and J by 6 bases, leaving 17 bases between them. As DNA, the CDR3 is TGTGCCAGCAGCTTAAGCCCGGGAGGTGGGACTAATTCACCCCTCCACTTT. Translated, it gives CASSLSPGGGTNSPLHF.

V is TRBV9 and J is TRBJ2-5; TRBD1 is a possible D gene (6 bases). This CDR3 is 15 amino acids long. V lost 0 bases and J lost 1, with 10 bases in between. Germline values: CDR1 SGDLS, CDR2 YYNGEE. CDR3: CASSVGGGTQETQYF. CDR3 sequence (DNA): TGTGCCAGCAGCGTAGGAGGGGGAACCCAAGAGACCCAGTACTTC.

CDR3 nucleotides: TGTGCCAGCAGCTTACTAGCCCCCTACGAGCAGTACTTC. Protein product: CASSLLAPYEQYF. The gene calls are TRBV7-2 and TRBJ2-7, with D possibly TRBD2 on 5 matching bases. The ends were cut back, 2 bases at V and 2 bases at J, with 7 bases in the middle. The CDR3 is made up of 13 amino acids. In germline, CDR1 is SGHTA, CDR2 FQGNSA.

The chain joins TRBV5-1 to TRBJ1-6, with 11 bases lining up with TRBD1. The CDR3 has 14 residues. Germline loops: CDR1 SGHRS, CDR2 YFSETQ. The V and J ends lost 3 bases and 10 bases, in that order; junction bases with no gene match: 3. The CDR3 region is CASSWGQGGSPLHF. CDR3 nucleotide sequence: TGCGCCAGCAGCTGGGGACAGGGGGGCTCACCCCTCCACTTT.

This chain's CDR3 is CASSTTPNLQAGGSYEQYF. DNA of the CDR3: TGTGCCAGCAGTACTACGCCTAACCTACAAGCGGGGGGTTCCTACGAGCAGTACTTC. The chain joins TRBV6-2 or TRBV6-3 to TRBJ2-7; 9 positions match TRBD2. Germline V CDR1 and CDR2: MNHEY, SVGEGT. The V and J ends lost 5 bases and 1 base, in that order; junction bases with no gene match: 18. The CDR3 is 19 amino acids.

The chain couples TRBV7-9 to TRBJ2-7; TRBD1 is a possible D gene (5 bases). From germline, CDR1 is SEHNR and CDR2 FQNEAQ (reference sequence). Deletions cut 5 bases from V and 5 bases from J, with 10 bases between. This CDR3 region has 12 residues. CDR3 in amino acids: CASSLLRDEQYF. As DNA, the CDR3 is TGTGCCAGCAGCCTCCTCAGGGACGAGCAGTACTTC.

This clone was seen more than once but under ten times. J is TRBJ2-7 and V is TRBV15; TRBD2 matches 8 bases. The CDR3 is 14 amino acids. CDR1 is LNHNV and CDR2 is YYDKDF in the germline V gene (reference sequence). V trimming: 5 bases; J trimming: 2 bases; junction bases outside the gene matches: 5. For the CDR3, the DNA is TGTGCCACCAGCCGCGGGGGGTTGACCTACGAGCAGTACTTC. Protein sequence: CATSRGGLTYEQYF.

The genes are TRBV28 and TRBJ1-6; the D gene is possibly TRBD1 (6 bases). V was cut by 3 bases and J by 3 bases, with 12 bases left in between. Per germline, CDR1 MDHEN and CDR2 SYDVKM. CDR3 length: 16 residues. The CDR3 sequence is CASSLGKTGYNSPLHF. CDR3 bases: TGTGCCAGCAGTTTGGGGAAGACAGGCTATAATTCACCCCTCCACTTT.

The chain joins TRBV3-1 (or the pseudogene TRBV3-2) to TRBJ1-5; TRBD1 matches 9 bases. This CDR3 contains 15 residues. Per the germline V gene, CDR1 is LGHDT and CDR2 is YNNKEL (reference sequence). V gave up 6 bases and J gave up 6 bases; unmatched junction bases: 9. The CDR3 DNA sequence: TGTGCCAGCAGTCACGGACAGGGGCGGGGTCAGCCCCAGCATTTT. Its translation: CASSHGQGRGQPQHF.

This sequence joins TRBV6-5 and TRBJ2-3; 12 positions match TRBD2. The CDR3 sequence is 15 residues long. Per the germline V gene, CDR1 is MNHEY and CDR2 is SVGAGI. Losses at the gene ends were 8 bases for V and 3 bases for J; bases not matched to a gene: 6. The CDR3 region has the DNA TGTGCCAGCCAAACCGGGACTAGCGGGACAGATACGCAGTATTTT. It codes for CASQTGTSGTDTQYF.

The rearrangement links TRBV3-1 (or the pseudogene TRBV3-2) to TRBJ2-3; 9 bases match TRBD2. The CDR3 is made up of 15 amino acids. Per germline, CDR1 LGHDT and CDR2 YNNKEL (reference sequence). The J segment lost 1 base and the V segment lost 3 bases, leaving 2 bases of the junction unmatched. The CDR3 reads CASSQREGRTDTQYF. CDR3 in DNA: TGTGCCAGCAGCCAGCGGGAGGGCCGCACAGATACGCAGTATTTT.

The chain combines TRBV11-2 with TRBJ2-1, with 9 positions matching TRBD2. The CDR3 has 16 residues. The germline V gene has CDR1 SGHAT and CDR2 FQNNGV. With 4 bases clipped from V and 2 bases from J, the junction kept 6 bases outside the gene matches. The CDR3 region is CASSSQVAGAYNEQFF. CDR3 in DNA: TGTGCCAGCAGCTCCCAAGTAGCGGGAGCCTACAATGAGCAGTTCTTC.

CDR3 loop: CASSETRWNTEAFF. In DNA form, the CDR3 reads TGTGCCAGCAGTGAAACAAGATGGAACACTGAAGCTTTCTTT. V usage is TRBV2 and J usage is TRBJ1-1; no definite D call. The CDR3 runs 14 residues. Trimming stripped 2 bases from V and 1 base from J, with 8 bases between. The V gene's germline CDR1 is SNHLY and CDR2 FYNNEI.

The chain couples TRBV2 to TRBJ1-5; TRBD1 aligns across 7 bases. The germline V gene has CDR1 SNHLY and CDR2 FYNNEI. CDR3 length equals 13 residues. J gave up 4 bases and V 8 bases, and 5 bases lay outside the gene matches. CDR3: CASAGTENQPQHF. CDR3 DNA sequence: TGTGCCAGCGCCGGGACAGAGAATCAGCCCCAGCATTTT.